This T cell receptor beta chain was obtained from a study of T cell responses to AZD1222 COVID-19 vaccine. Study-wide findings and caveats: Only five or six people who got AZD1222 tested seropositive at baseline. No day 14 peak samples; only post-peak repertoires were characterized. Unmutated variant regions are reportedly the target of nearly half of TCRs that are spike-specific.

Repertoires were generated with immunoSEQ multiplex PCR, while TCRdb's copy carries only in-frame clones and drops some. This table holds about 210,000 clones, roughly 94% found once. CDR3 length: 17 residues. Germline CDR1 is SGHRS and CDR2 is YFSETQ. V lost 0 bases to trimming and J lost 1 base; unmatched junction nucleotides: 6. Note on this clone: The antigen is not known.

The rearrangement links TRBV5-1 to TRBJ2-3, with TRBD1 identical over 9 bases. This TCR was sampled from an adult who received the MenACWY meningococcal vaccine as a control. This specimen was peripheral blood, taken 28 days after the second dose of the MenACWY control vaccine. The CDR3 DNA is TGCGCCAGCAGCTTGGAGCGAACAGGGGGCGGCACAGATACGCAGTATTTT. Protein: CASSLERTGGGTDTQYF. Together with reference TRBV5-1 and TRBJ2-3, the CDR3 gives the full variable domain: KAGVTQTPRYLIKTRGQQVTLSCSPISGHRSVSWYQQTPGQGLQFLFEYFSETQRNKGNFPGRFSGRQFSNSRSEMNVSTLELGDSALYLCASSLERTGGGTDTQYFGPGTRLTVL.